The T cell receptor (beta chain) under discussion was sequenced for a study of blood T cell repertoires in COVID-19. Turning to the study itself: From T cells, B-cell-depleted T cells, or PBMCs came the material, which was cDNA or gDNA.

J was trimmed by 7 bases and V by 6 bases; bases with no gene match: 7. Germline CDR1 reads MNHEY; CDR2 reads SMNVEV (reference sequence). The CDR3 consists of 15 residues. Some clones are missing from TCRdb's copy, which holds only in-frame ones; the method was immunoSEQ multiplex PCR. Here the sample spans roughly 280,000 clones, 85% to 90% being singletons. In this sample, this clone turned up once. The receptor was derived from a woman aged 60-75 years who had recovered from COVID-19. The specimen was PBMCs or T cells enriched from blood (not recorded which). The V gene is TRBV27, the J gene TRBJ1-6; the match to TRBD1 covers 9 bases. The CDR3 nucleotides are TGTGCCAGCAGGCATCGGGACAGGGAGAATTCACCCCTCCACTTT. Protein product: CASRHRDRENSPLHF.